The T cell receptor beta chain described here comes from a study of chemoradiotherapy in HPV16-positive cancers. Study details: A couple of HPV16-positive patients' cells yielded candidate HPV-specific clones and common motifs. General study points: Functional assays defining HPV-specific T cells used only two HPV16-positive patients. For HPV16-positive patients, expanding HPV-responsive T cells associated with longer recurrence-free survival.

Worth noting for this clone: What it binds is not known.

Trimming took off 3 bases at V and 0 bases at J, with 11 bases between the two ends. Per germline, CDR1 SEHNR and CDR2 FQNEAQ (reference sequence). The CDR3 runs to 16 residues. Profiled with immunoSEQ multiplex PCR; TCRdb holds only in-frame clones, not every one. The table has around 3,200 clones, around 94% seen once. The chain combines TRBV7-9 with TRBJ1-4, with unresolved D. Sampling was done from a patient who underwent chemoradiotherapy. This receptor was obtained from a human donor with HPV-associated anogenital cancer. CDR3 in amino acids: CASSFGPVATNEKLFF. The CDR3 DNA is TGTGCCAGCAGCTTCGGACCCGTAGCAACTAATGAAAAACTGTTTTTT.